This TCR beta chain was found in a study of cytomegalovirus exposure and HLA in healthy donors. Study overall: Sequencing of about 179 million T cells in an earlier analysis found 100 million to 140 million unique TCR beta sequences. Study observations and caveats: In an earlier analysis, about 87% or about 30%: the productive usage of most TCR beta V segments. Donors were assumed by presence/absence analyses to have roughly uniform sequencing depth. V- and J-gene trimming in TCR beta was tied to a missense DCLRE1C variant by an analysis performed later.

This PCR relied on a set of 60 Vbeta primers and 13 Jbeta primers. Libraries were prepared by immunoSEQ multiplex PCR; TCRdb keeps only in-frame clonotypes and omits some of them. The repertoire consists of just over 200,000 clones, with under 70% occurring once and the leading ten covering less than 3%. This CDR3 contains 14 residues. V shed 1 base, J shed 8 bases, and the junction held 7 bases outside the gene matches. Germline V gene sequence: CDR1 SGHTA, CDR2 FQGNSA. Comments on this clone: Its specificity is unknown.

Sequencing input: PBMCs. J is TRBJ1-2 and V is TRBV7-2; TRBD1 aligns across 7 bases. The sequence derives from a man aged 40-55 years in good health and CMV-seropositive. CDR3 loop: CASSLGNRGWGYTF. The CDR3 bases are TGTGCCAGCAGCTTAGGAAACAGGGGTTGGGGCTACACCTTC.